The 29 T cell receptor beta chains below were found in one sample sequenced in a study of T cell responses to AZD1222 COVID-19 vaccine. This table comes from immunoSEQ multiplex PCR, and its TCRdb copy is limited to in-frame clones, with some not included. This table has about 140,000 clones, 75% to 90% appearing once. This specimen consisted of peripheral blood, obtained on day 0 of AZD1222 vaccination. These receptors were collected from an adult in good health.

This chain uses TRBV7-9 with TRBJ1-1; D is uncertain. With 1 base removed from V and 6 bases from J, the gap between germline ends came to 6 bases. The CDR3 consists of 12 residues. CDR1 and CDR2 (germline): SEHNR, FQNEAQ (reference sequence). CDR3: CASSLGLSEAFF. The CDR3 DNA reads TGTGCCAGCAGCTTAGGGTTGTCTGAAGCTTTCTTT.

This CDR3 reads CASSRSIARGERETYEQYF. The DNA of the CDR3 is TGTGCCAGCAGCCGATCGATTGCGAGAGGAGAAAGAGAGACTTACGAGCAGTACTTC. The rearrangement joins TRBV7-9 to TRBJ2-7; D is ambiguous. The CDR3 is made up of 19 amino acids. The germline V gene encodes CDR1 SEHNR and CDR2 FQNEAQ (reference sequence). V was clipped by 5 bases and J by 4 bases, with 30 bases between them.

CDR3 DNA: TGTGCCAGCACCTTTAGCAATCAGCCCCAGCATTTT. Translation gives CASTFSNQPQHF. The V gene is TRBV5-8, the J gene TRBJ1-5, with no clear D. Germline values: CDR1 SGHTS, CDR2 YDEGEE. V lost 6 bases and J 0 bases, leaving 4 bases between the germline ends. The CDR3 sequence is 12 residues long.

This clone was detected a few times. The J gene is TRBJ1-2, the V gene TRBV3-1 (or the pseudogene TRBV3-2), with D possibly TRBD1 on 5 matching bases. Trimming shortened V by 5 bases and J by 7 bases, and 17 bases separated the two germline ends. Germline CDR1 reads LGHDT; CDR2 reads YNNKEL (reference sequence). This CDR3 contains 14 residues. The CDR3 region is CASSLKGGTGGYTF. DNA for the CDR3: TGTGCCAGCAGCTTAAAGGGAGGGACGGGTGGCTACACCTTC.

J is TRBJ2-7 and V is TRBV2; D is undetermined. This CDR3 contains 14 residues. Germline CDR1 reads SNHLY; CDR2 reads FYNNEI. V was trimmed by 7 bases and J by 3 bases, leaving 16 bases between them. CDR3 in amino acids: CASTPDVILYEQYF. CDR3 nucleotides: TGTGCCAGCACTCCGGACGTTATACTCTACGAGCAGTACTTC.

This chain connects TRBV6-5 to TRBJ1-1; no clear D. The CDR3 runs 15 residues. The germline CDR1 and CDR2 sequences are MNHEY and SVGAGI. Trimming pared 6 bases from V and 1 base from J, leaving 15 bases between. The CDR3 bases are TGTGCCAGCAGGGTACATGGGGAGAGGAACACTGAAGCTTTCTTT. Translated: CASRVHGERNTEAFF.

V gene TRBV7-2 combines with J gene TRBJ1-1; TRBD1 matches 7 bases. CDR3 size: 15 residues. The trim removed 8 bases at V and 5 bases at J, leaving 14 bases unmatched. The germline V gene encodes CDR1 SGHTA and CDR2 FQGNSA. The DNA for the CDR3 is TGTGCCAGCTCTCTACAGGGGTCGATCGGGACTGAAGCTTTCTTT. This codes for CASSLQGSIGTEAFF.

The CDR3 loop is CASSQGWWGQTANEKLFF. In nucleotides, the CDR3 is TGTGCCAGCAGCCAAGGTTGGTGGGGACAGACCGCTAATGAAAAACTGTTTTTT. V and J are TRBV14 and TRBJ1-4; TRBD1 matches at 7 bases. CDR1 and CDR2 (germline): SGHDN, FVKESK. V shed 1 base, J shed 3 bases, and the junction held 11 bases outside the gene matches. This CDR3 contains 18 residues.

The rearrangement uses TRBV5-8 and TRBJ2-4; a weak D match, TRBD1 (7 bases). CDR1 is SGHTS, CDR2 YDEGEE, per germline. The CDR3 is 11 amino acids. The ends were cut back, 4 bases at V and 12 bases at J, with 11 bases in the middle. The CDR3 nucleotides read TGTGCCAGCAGCCCCAGGGGGGCTCAGTACTTC. Translated: CASSPRGAQYF.

This chain joins TRBV11-2 and TRBJ2-7, with D possibly called TRBD1 or TRBD2 (6 bases each). V lost 3 bases and J lost 7, with 16 bases in between. The CDR3 is 14 amino acids. Germline CDR1 and CDR2: SGHAT and FQNNGV. The CDR3 sequence is CASSFGGGSGEQYF. DNA of the CDR3: TGTGCCAGCAGCTTCGGGGGCGGGTCTGGGGAGCAGTACTTC.

The chain is built from TRBV6-6 and TRBJ1-4, with unresolved D. V lost 6 bases and J lost 8, with 16 bases in between. The CDR3 covers 14 residues. CDR1 is MNHNY, CDR2 SVGAGI, per germline (reference sequence). The CDR3 DNA reads as TGTGCCAGCAGGGGAGACCCGATCGGGGAAAAACTGTTTTTT. Its protein product is CASRGDPIGEKLFF.

The rearrangement joins TRBV5-5 to TRBJ2-7; possibly TRBD1 for D (5 bases). The CDR3 spans 14 residues. The germline V gene encodes CDR1 SGHKS and CDR2 YYEKEE (reference sequence). Deletions cut 2 bases from V and 4 bases from J, with 13 bases between. The CDR3 protein is CASSFQGTGYEQYF. For the CDR3, the DNA is TGTGCCAGCAGCTTTCAGGGAACTGGGTACGAGCAGTACTTC.

The chain links TRBV28 to TRBJ2-7, with 11 positions matching TRBD1. V shed 7 bases, J shed 3 bases, and the junction held 17 bases outside the gene matches. The CDR3 consists of 18 residues. The germline V gene has CDR1 MDHEN and CDR2 SYDVKM. CDR3 amino acids: CASKPGQGGSLRHYEQYF. DNA of the CDR3: TGTGCCAGCAAACCGGGACAGGGGGGATCATTGAGGCACTACGAGCAGTACTTC.

This chain's CDR3 is CASMGADGYTF. Written as DNA, the CDR3 is TGTGCCAGCATGGGGGCCGATGGCTACACCTTC. The genes are TRBV2 and TRBJ1-2; D perhaps matches TRBD1 (6 bases). Germline V gives CDR1 SNHLY, CDR2 FYNNEI. V was pared by 7 bases and J by 6 bases, with 9 bases between. The CDR3 runs to 11 residues.

This clone has only a few counts. The rearrangement links TRBV4-1 to TRBJ1-4; D is unresolved. The V end lost 1 base, the J end lost 10 bases, and 16 bases lay between the germline ends. This CDR3 contains 15 residues. Looked up from germline, CDR1 is MGHRA and CDR2 is YSYEKL. The CDR3 protein is CASSQGLPGRGKLFF. The CDR3 DNA reads as TGCGCCAGCAGCCAAGGGCTCCCCGGACGGGGAAAACTGTTTTTT.

The chain carries TRBV30 and TRBJ1-1, with TRBD1 matching over 9 bases. The CDR3 length is 13 residues. Germline assignment: CDR1 GTSNPN and CDR2 SVGIG (reference sequence). V trimming: 4 bases; J trimming: 7 bases; junction bases outside the gene matches: 7. The CDR3 DNA follows: TGTGCCTGGACTCCACAGGGGGCAGGTGAAGCTTTCTTT. This translates into CAWTPQGAGEAFF.

J is TRBJ2-4 and V is TRBV13; TRBD2 matches at 9 bases. Germline CDR1 reads PRHDT; CDR2 reads FYEKMQ (reference sequence). The CDR3 totals 17 residues. The V and J ends lost 2 bases and 0 bases, in that order; junction bases with no gene match: 5. The DNA of the CDR3 is TGTGCCAGCAGCTTAAGTATGCGGGGGGGAGCCAAAAACATTCAGTACTTC. It yields the protein CASSLSMRGGAKNIQYF.

The gene calls are TRBV27 and TRBJ2-7; the D is unclear. The germline V gene encodes CDR1 MNHEY and CDR2 SMNVEV (reference sequence). The CDR3 loop spans 13 amino acids. V was pared by 6 bases and J by 0 bases, with 9 bases between. The CDR3 sequence: CASRWTSSYEQYF. As DNA, the CDR3 is TGTGCCAGCAGATGGACGAGCTCCTACGAGCAGTACTTC.

The chain joins TRBV27 to TRBJ1-1; 10 positions agree with TRBD1. Germline CDR1 reads MNHEY; CDR2 reads SMNVEV (reference sequence). V was clipped by 3 bases and J by 4 bases; unmatched bases: 2. This CDR3 is 14 amino acids long. CDR3 bases: TGTGCCAGCAGTTTCAGGACAGGGGGCACTGAAGCTTTCTTT. Protein sequence: CASSFRTGGTEAFF.

This chain connects TRBV28 to TRBJ2-2, with D possibly being TRBD2 (6 bases). The CDR3 contains 13 residues. Germline V gene sequence: CDR1 MDHEN, CDR2 SYDVKM. V lost 2 bases and J 5 bases, leaving 6 bases between the germline ends. CDR3 protein: CASSLRGTGELFF. The CDR3 DNA is TGTGCCAGCAGTTTACGGGGGACCGGGGAGCTGTTTTTT.

V and J are TRBV5-6 and TRBJ1-1; 8 positions match TRBD1. Germline V gene data show CDR1 as SGHDT and CDR2 as YYEEEE. The CDR3 is made up of 14 amino acids. The ends lost 0 bases at V and 8 bases at J; junction bases unmatched: 6. CDR3 coding DNA: TGTGCCAGCAGCTTGGCCGGGACAGGACTAGAAGCTTTCTTT. Protein: CASSLAGTGLEAFF.

The rearrangement joins TRBV11-2 to TRBJ2-7, with D maybe TRBD1 (5 bases). This CDR3 region has 12 residues. Trimming shortened V by 4 bases and J by 5 bases, and 9 bases separated the two germline ends. The germline CDR1 and CDR2 sequences are SGHAT and FQNNGV. The chain's CDR3 is CASSSRVHEQYF. The CDR3 nucleotides read TGTGCCAGCAGCTCCAGGGTCCACGAGCAGTACTTC.

This clone appeared once. V and J are TRBV19 and TRBJ1-5; perhaps TRBD1 as D (5 bases). Per the germline V gene, CDR1 is LNHDA and CDR2 is SQIVND (reference sequence). Deletions cut 4 bases from V and 8 bases from J, with 15 bases between. CDR3 size: 14 residues. CDR3 DNA: TGTGCCAGTAGTACTCGTTGGGGGGGTGAGCCCCAGCATTTT. Protein sequence: CASSTRWGGEPQHF.

The J gene is TRBJ1-3, the V gene TRBV28; no reliable D call. Per the germline V gene, CDR1 is MDHEN and CDR2 is SYDVKM. With 3 bases removed from V and 0 bases from J, the gap between germline ends came to 9 bases. The CDR3 consists of 15 residues. The CDR3: CASSLRAASGNTIYF. In DNA form, the CDR3 reads TGTGCCAGCAGTTTGAGAGCCGCCTCTGGAAACACCATATATTTT.

The chain joins TRBV6-5 to TRBJ2-7; the D gene is possibly TRBD2 (6 bases). The V gene's germline CDR1 is MNHEY and CDR2 SVGAGI. There are 15 residues in the CDR3. Deletions cut 6 bases from V and 0 bases from J, with 15 bases between. CDR3 amino acids: CASRTPAGSSYEQYF. The CDR3 DNA follows: TGTGCCAGCAGGACCCCCGCCGGGAGCTCCTACGAGCAGTACTTC.

V gene TRBV7-2 combines with J gene TRBJ2-3, with D perhaps assigned TRBD1 or TRBD2 (6 bases each). The germline gives CDR1 SGHTA, CDR2 FQGNSA. Trimming took 1 base from V and 3 from J, leaving 20 bases between them. The CDR3 contains 18 residues. The CDR3 coding sequence is TGTGCCAGCAGCTTAGTGGTAAGGGGGGCCGGCTTAACAGATACGCAGTATTTT. Translation gives CASSLVVRGAGLTDTQYF.

For the CDR3, the DNA is TGTGCCAGCAGTCGTGGACCGGCGGGAACTGAAGCTTTCTTT. Protein product: CASSRGPAGTEAFF. This chain joins TRBV9 and TRBJ1-1; D uncertain. The germline CDR1 and CDR2 sequences are SGDLS and YYNGEE. Trimming removed 5 bases from V and 5 bases from J, with 16 bases in between. This CDR3 has 14 amino acids.

This chain links TRBV9 with TRBJ2-2; D call uncertain. Trimming cost V 0 bases and J 5 bases, with 8 bases left between them. The germline V gene has CDR1 SGDLS and CDR2 YYNGEE. The CDR3 extends over 14 amino acids. CDR3 bases: TGTGCCAGCAGCGTAGTGGGCCGAACCGGGGAGCTGTTTTTT. As protein: CASSVVGRTGELFF.

The chain carries TRBV6-2 or TRBV6-3 and TRBJ2-7; D could derive from TRBD1 or TRBD2 (5 bases each). Germline loops: CDR1 MNHEY, CDR2 SVGEGT. The V gene lost 4 bases and the J gene lost 6 bases, with 16 bases spanning the gap. The length of the CDR3 is 14 residues. The chain's CDR3 is CASSLVRDPREQYF. The CDR3 DNA is TGTGCCAGCAGTTTAGTCCGGGACCCTCGCGAGCAGTACTTC.